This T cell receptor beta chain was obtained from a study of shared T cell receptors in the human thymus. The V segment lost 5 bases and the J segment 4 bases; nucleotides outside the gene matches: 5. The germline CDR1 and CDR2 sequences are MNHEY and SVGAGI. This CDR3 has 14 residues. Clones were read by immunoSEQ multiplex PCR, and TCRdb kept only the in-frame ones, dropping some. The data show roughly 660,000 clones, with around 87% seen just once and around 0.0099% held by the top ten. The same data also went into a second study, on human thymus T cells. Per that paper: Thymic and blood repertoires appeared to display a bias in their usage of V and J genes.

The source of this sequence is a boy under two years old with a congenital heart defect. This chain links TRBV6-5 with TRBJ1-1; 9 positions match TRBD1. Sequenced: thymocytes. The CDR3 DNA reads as TGTGCCAGCAGTACGCCGGGACAGGGCACTGAAGCTTTCTTT. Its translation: CASSTPGQGTEAFF.